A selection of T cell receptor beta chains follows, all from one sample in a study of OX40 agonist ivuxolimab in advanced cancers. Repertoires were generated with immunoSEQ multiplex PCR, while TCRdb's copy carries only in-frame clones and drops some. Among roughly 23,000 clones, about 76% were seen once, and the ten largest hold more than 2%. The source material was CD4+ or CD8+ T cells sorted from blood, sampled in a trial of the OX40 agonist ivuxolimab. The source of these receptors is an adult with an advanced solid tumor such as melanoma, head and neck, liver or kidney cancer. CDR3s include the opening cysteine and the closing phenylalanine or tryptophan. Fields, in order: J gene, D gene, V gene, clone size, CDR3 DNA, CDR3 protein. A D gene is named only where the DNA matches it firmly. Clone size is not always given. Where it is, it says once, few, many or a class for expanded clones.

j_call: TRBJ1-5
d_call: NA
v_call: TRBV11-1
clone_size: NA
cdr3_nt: TGTGCCAGCAGCTTAGCGACAGGCGGGCACCAGCATTTT
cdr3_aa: CASSLATGGHQHF

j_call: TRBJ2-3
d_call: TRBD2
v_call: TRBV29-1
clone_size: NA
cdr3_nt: TGCAGCGTTGAAAGGATAGCGGGGGGCACAGATACGCAGTATTTT
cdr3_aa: CSVERIAGGTDTQYF

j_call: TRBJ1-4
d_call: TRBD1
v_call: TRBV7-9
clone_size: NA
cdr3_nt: TGTGCCAGCAGTAGACCCAGGGGGCGGGCTCTCACTAATGAAAAACTGTTTTTT
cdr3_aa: CASSRPRGRALTNEKLFF

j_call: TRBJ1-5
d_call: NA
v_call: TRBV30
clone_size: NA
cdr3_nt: TGTGCCTGGAAATCAGGGGAGAAGGCGAGCAATCAGCCCCAGCATTTT
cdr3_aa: CAWKSGEKASNQPQHF

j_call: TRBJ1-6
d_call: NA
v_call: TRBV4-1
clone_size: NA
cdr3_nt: TGCGCCAGCAGCTCACGAGGACAAGATAATTCACCCCTCCACTTT
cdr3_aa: CASSSRGQDNSPLHF

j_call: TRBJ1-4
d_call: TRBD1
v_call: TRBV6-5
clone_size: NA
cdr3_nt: TGTGCCAGCAGTTACTCCCGGGACAGCTATAATGAAAAACTGTTTTTT
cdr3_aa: CASSYSRDSYNEKLFF

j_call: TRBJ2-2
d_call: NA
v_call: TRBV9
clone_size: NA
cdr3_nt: TGTGCCAGCAGCGTATTGGGGGAGAGGGCCGGGGAGCTGTTTTTT
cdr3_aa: CASSVLGERAGELFF

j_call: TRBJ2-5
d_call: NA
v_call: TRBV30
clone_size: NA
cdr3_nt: TGTGCCTGGAGTGTACCAGGACGAGAGACCCAGTACTTC
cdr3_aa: CAWSVPGRETQYF

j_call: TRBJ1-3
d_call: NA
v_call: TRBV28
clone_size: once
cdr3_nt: TGTGCCAGCACCAATCAGGGGCCCGGAAACACCATATATTTT
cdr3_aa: CASTNQGPGNTIYF

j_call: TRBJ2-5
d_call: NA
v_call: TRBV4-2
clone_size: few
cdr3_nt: TGTGCCAGCAGCCAGTTCATGGGGACCCAGTACTTC
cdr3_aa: CASSQFMGTQYF

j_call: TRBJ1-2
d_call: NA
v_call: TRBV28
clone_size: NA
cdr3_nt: TGTGCCAGCAGTTTAGGGACCTATGGCTACACCTTC
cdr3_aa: CASSLGTYGYTF

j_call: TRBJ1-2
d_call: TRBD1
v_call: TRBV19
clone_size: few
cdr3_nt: TGTGCCAGTAGTGGGGGGACAGATCGTGCGGCTAACTATGGCTACACCTTC
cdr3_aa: CASSGGTDRAANYGYTF

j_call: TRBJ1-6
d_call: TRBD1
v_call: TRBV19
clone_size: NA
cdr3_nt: TGTGCCAGCACCACGACAGGGGGGAGTTCACCCCTCCACTTT
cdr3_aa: CASTTTGGSSPLHF

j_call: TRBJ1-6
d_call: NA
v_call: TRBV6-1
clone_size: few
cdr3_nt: TGTGCCAGCAGTGGGGGGAGAGTAGCTCTCCTAGCACCCCTCCACTTT
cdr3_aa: CASSGGRVALLAPLHF

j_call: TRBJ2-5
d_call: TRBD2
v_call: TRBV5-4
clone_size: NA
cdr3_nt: TGTGCCAGCAGCCCCAGCGGGAGGACCGAAGAGACCCAGTACTTC
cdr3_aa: CASSPSGRTEETQYF